This T cell receptor (beta chain) was obtained from a study of blood T cell repertoires in COVID-19. Study summary: The origin of the acute and convalescent COVID-19 samples was the United States, Italy and Spain. PBMCs, B-cell-depleted T cells, or T cells were the source of the cDNA or gDNA that made up the material.

The CDR3 is 16 amino acids. Losses at the gene ends were 1 base for V and 2 bases for J; bases not matched to a gene: 5. Germline V gene sequence: CDR1 LGHDT, CDR2 YNNKEL (reference sequence). How the authors handled the data: Nucleated cell number was recorded as an estimate derived from reference gene primer amplification. Assay: immunoSEQ multiplex PCR; the TCRdb copy retains only in-frame clones and omits some. From that table come the V and J calls and clone size; the DNA was used to work out D and trimming. The profile covers 92,000 or so clones, with approximately 88% appearing a single time and 0.35% to 0.5% taken by the ten largest.

The V and J genes are TRBV3-1 (or the pseudogene TRBV3-2) and TRBJ2-1; 7 nucleotides agree with TRBD1. The TCR comes from a man aged 60-69 years with acute or convalescent COVID-19. Material for sequencing was peripheral blood. CDR3 region: CASSQVVGGPYNEQFF. The CDR3 DNA reads TGTGCCAGCAGCCAAGTGGTAGGGGGCCCCTACAATGAGCAGTTCTTC.